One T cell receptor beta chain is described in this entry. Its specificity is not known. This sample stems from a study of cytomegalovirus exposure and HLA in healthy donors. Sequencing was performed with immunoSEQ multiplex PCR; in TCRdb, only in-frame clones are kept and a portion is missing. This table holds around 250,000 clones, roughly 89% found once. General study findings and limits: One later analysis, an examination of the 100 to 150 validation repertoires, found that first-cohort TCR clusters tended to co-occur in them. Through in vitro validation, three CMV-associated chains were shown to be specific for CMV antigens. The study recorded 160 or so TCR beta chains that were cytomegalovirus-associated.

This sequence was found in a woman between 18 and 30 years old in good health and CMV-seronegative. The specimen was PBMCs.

The CDR3 reads CASSQPFSGDANTGELFF. For the CDR3, the DNA is TGCGCCAGCAGCCAACCCTTTAGCGGCGATGCGAACACCGGGGAGCTGTTTTTT. The V and J genes are TRBV4-3 and TRBJ2-2, with D possibly matching TRBD2 (6 bases). CDR1 and CDR2 from the germline V gene are LGHNA and YSLEER. V gave up 2 bases and J gave up 0 bases, with 16 bases separating them. The CDR3 is 18 residues long.